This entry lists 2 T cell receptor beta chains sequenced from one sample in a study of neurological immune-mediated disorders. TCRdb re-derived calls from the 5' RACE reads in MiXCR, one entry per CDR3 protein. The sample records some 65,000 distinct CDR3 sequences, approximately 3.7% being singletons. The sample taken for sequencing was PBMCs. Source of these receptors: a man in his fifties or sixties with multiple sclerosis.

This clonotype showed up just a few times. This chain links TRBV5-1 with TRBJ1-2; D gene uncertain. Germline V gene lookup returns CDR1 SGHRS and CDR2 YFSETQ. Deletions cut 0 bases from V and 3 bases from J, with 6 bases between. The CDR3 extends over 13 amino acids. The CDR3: CASSLDFYYGYTF. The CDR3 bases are TGCGCCAGCAGCTTGGACTTTTACTATGGCTACACCTTC.

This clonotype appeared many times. CDR3 coding DNA: TGTGCCAGCAGCAACACCGCACTCGCCGGGGGTGCGCAGTATTTT. Translating it yields CASSNTALAGGAQYF. The chain carries TRBV7-8 and TRBJ2-3, with a possible D match to TRBD2 (6 bases). In germline, CDR1 is SGHVS, CDR2 FQNEAQ. Between the trimmed V and J ends, which lost 5 bases and 10 bases, there was a span of 22 bases. This CDR3 spans 15 amino acids.